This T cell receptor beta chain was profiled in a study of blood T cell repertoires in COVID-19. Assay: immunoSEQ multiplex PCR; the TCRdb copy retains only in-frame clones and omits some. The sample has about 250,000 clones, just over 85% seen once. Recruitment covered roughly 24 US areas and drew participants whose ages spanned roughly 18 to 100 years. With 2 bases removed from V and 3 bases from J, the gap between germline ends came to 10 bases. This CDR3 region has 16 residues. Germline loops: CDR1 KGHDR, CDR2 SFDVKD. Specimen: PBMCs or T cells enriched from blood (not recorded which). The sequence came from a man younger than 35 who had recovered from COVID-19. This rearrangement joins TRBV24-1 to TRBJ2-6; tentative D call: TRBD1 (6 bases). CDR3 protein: CATSDYDRNGANVLTF. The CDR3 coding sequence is TGTGCCACCAGTGATTACGACAGGAATGGGGCCAACGTCCTGACTTTC.